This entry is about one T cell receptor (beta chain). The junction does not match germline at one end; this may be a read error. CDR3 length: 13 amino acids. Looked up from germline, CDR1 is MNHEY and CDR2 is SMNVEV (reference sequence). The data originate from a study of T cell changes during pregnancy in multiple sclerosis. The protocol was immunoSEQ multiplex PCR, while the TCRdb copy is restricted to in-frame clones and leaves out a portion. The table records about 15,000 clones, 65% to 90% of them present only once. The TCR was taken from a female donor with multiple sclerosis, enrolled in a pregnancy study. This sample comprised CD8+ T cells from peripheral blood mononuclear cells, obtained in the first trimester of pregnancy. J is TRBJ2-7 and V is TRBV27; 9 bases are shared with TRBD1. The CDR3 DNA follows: TGTGCCAGTCGCGGGGGACAGGGTTACGTGCAGTACTTC. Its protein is CASRGGQGYVQYF.